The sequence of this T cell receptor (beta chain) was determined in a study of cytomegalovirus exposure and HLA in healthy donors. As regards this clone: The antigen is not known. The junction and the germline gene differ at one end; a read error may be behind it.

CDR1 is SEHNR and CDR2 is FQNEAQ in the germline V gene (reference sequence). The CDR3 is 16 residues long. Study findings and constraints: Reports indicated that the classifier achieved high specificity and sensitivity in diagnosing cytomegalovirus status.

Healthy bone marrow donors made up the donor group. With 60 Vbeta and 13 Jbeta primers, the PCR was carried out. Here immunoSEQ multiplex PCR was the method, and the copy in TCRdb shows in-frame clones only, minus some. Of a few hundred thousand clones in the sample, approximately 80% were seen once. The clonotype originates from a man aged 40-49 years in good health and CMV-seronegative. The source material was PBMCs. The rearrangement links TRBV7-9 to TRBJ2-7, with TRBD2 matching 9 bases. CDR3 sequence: CSSSSSSGIIAYEQYF. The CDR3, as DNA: TGTTCCAGCAGCTCATCTAGCGGGATAATTGCCTACGAGCAGTACTTC.